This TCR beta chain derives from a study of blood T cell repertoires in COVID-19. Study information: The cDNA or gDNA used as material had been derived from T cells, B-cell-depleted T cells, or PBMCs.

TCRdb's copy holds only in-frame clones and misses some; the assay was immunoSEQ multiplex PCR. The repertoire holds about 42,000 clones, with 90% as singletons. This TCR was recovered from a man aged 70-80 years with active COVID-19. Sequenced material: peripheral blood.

The CDR3 reads CASRPPGSGSLTDTQYF. The CDR3 coding sequence is TGTGCCAGCAGACCCCCCGGGAGCGGGAGTTTGACAGATACGCAGTATTTT. The chain couples TRBV7-9 to TRBJ2-3, with 8 nucleotides matching TRBD2. CDR3 length: 17 amino acids. The J segment lost 3 bases and the V segment lost 6 bases, leaving 14 bases of the junction unmatched. CDR1 is SEHNR and CDR2 is FQNEAQ in the germline V gene (reference sequence).